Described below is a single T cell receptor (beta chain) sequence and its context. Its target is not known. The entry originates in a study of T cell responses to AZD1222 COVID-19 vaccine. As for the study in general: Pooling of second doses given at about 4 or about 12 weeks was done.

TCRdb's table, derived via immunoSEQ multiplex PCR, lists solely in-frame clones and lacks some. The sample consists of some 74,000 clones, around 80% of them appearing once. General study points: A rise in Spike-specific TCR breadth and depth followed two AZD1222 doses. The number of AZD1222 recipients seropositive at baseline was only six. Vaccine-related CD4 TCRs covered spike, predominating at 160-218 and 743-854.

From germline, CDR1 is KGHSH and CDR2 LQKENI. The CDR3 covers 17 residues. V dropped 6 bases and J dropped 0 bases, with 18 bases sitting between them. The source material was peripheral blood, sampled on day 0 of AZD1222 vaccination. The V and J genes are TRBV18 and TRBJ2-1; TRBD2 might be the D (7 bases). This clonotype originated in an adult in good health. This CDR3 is CASSPSGGATSYNEQFF. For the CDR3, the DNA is TGTGCCAGCTCTCCAAGTGGGGGGGCGACCTCCTACAATGAGCAGTTCTTC.